These 8 T cell receptor beta chains share one sample of origin, sequenced in a study of blood T cells in healthy people across ages. Next came a second PCR, run for roughly 7 to 12 cycles, which used a sample-barcoded 5' primer along with a J-beta primer mix. One entry per CDR3 protein, called by TCRdb with MiXCR from the 5' RACE reads. Of around 1,500,000 distinct CDR3 sequences listed, roughly 28% are singletons. Source material: blood. The receptors stem from a young woman in good health.

This chain connects TRBV20-1 to TRBJ1-1; the D gene is possibly TRBD1 (5 bases). There are 14 residues in the CDR3. V dropped 4 bases and J dropped 1 base, with 13 bases sitting between them. CDR1 DFQATT and CDR2 SNEGSKA come from the germline V gene (reference sequence). The CDR3 sequence: CSATRGRANTEAFF. DNA of the CDR3: TGCAGTGCTACCCGGGGCAGGGCGAACACTGAAGCTTTCTTT.

There are a few counts of this clonotype. This chain uses TRBV29-1 with TRBJ1-2; no definite D call. The V gene lost 4 bases and the J gene lost 6 bases, with 18 bases spanning the gap. Germline V gene data show CDR1 as SQVTM and CDR2 as ANQGSEA. The CDR3 is 14 residues long. The DNA for the CDR3 is TGCAGCGTTGTGGGTAGGAAGCAATATGATGGCTACACCTTC. Translation: CSVVGRKQYDGYTF.

Regarding this clonotype: Being one base from a much bigger clone, this may be a read error. CDR3 loop: CSAKVGGRYEQFF. The CDR3 DNA follows: TGCAGTGCTAAAGTTGGAGGCCGATACGAGCAGTTCTTC. The chain employs TRBV20-1 and TRBJ2-1; maybe TRBD2 (5 bases). Trimming left V 4 bases short and J 10 bases short, with 17 bases between. CDR1 and CDR2 from the germline V gene are DFQATT and SNEGSKA (reference sequence). The CDR3 covers 13 residues.

The rearrangement links TRBV9 to TRBJ2-3; 11 bases align to TRBD2. The trim removed 4 bases at V and 4 bases at J, leaving 8 bases unmatched. This CDR3 contains 16 residues. The germline CDR1 and CDR2 sequences are SGDLS and YYNGEE. Written as DNA, the CDR3 is TGTGCCAGCAGCTCAATAGCGGGGGGGCGCGCAGATACGCAGTATTTT. It yields the protein CASSSIAGGRADTQYF.

Turning to this clonotype: A much larger clone differs from this one at a single base, so this may be a read error. CDR3 region: CASSPSNSYNEQYF. The CDR3 DNA reads as TGCGCCAGCAGCCCATCGAACTCCTACAATGAGCAGTACTTC. The rearrangement uses TRBV4-3 and TRBJ2-1; D remains ambiguous. The J call may be faulty, since TRBJ2-7 better matches the DNA end. Germline V gene lookup returns CDR1 LGHNA and CDR2 YSLEER. The CDR3 length is 14 residues.

The chain links TRBV4-3 to TRBJ2-5, with D perhaps TRBD2 (6 bases). The length of the CDR3 is 15 residues. V lost 8 bases, J lost 4 bases, and 20 bases lay in between. From germline, CDR1 is LGHNA and CDR2 YSLEER. CDR3 sequence reads: CASGYYPGDGETQYF. The CDR3 coding sequence is TGCGCCAGCGGATACTACCCGGGAGATGGAGAGACCCAGTACTTC.

This clonotype has only a few counts. V usage is TRBV20-1 and J usage is TRBJ1-5; D is ambiguous. The CDR3 has 13 residues. V lost 7 bases, J lost 2 bases, and 12 bases lay in between. Germline CDR1 DFQATT, CDR2 SNEGSKA (reference sequence). This CDR3 reads CSGRETGNQPQHF. The CDR3 DNA reads as TGCAGTGGGAGGGAGACGGGCAATCAGCCCCAGCATTTT.

In its sample, this clonotype was seen a few times. The V and J genes are TRBV7-8 and TRBJ1-5; 9 bases match TRBD1. V lost 5 bases to trimming and J lost 9 bases; unmatched junction nucleotides: 11. The CDR3 consists of 15 residues. The germline CDR1 and CDR2 sequences are SGHVS and FQNEAQ. The CDR3 coding sequence is TGTGCCAGCAGCGGTCGACAGGGGGGATATCTGCCCCAGCATTTT. Amino acids: CASSGRQGGYLPQHF.